The entry below describes one TCR beta chain. Antigen: not known. The source of the sample is a study of CD8+CD57+ T cells in acquired aplastic anemia. Study overall: Across the sorted CD4+ and CD8+ cells, DNA amounts averaged 3.2 ug. Study outcomes and limitations: No significant patient-versus-control difference appeared in CD8+ Simpson's diversity.

Genomic DNA, the template, was used for profiling of the TCR beta VDJ and CDR3. One entry per CDR3 protein, called by TCRdb with MiXCR from the reads. Among under 250,000 distinct CDR3 sequences, roughly 60% were seen once, and the ten largest hold around 50%. The patients chosen for sequencing had shown expansion of CD8+CD57+ cells (detected by flow cytometry). V gave up 8 bases and J gave up 11 bases; unmatched junction bases: 7. The CDR3 loop spans 12 amino acids. The germline V gene encodes CDR1 SNHLY and CDR2 FYNNEI. The J gene is TRBJ1-5, the V gene TRBV2; 9 bases fit TRBD1. The receptor's source is a human donor with aplastic anemia. Sequences were obtained from sorted CD4+, CD8+, or CD8+CD57+ T cells (not recorded which) from PBMCs. CDR3 bases: TGTGCCAGCTACCGGGACAGGGTGGCCCAGCATTTT. It encodes CASYRDRVAQHF.